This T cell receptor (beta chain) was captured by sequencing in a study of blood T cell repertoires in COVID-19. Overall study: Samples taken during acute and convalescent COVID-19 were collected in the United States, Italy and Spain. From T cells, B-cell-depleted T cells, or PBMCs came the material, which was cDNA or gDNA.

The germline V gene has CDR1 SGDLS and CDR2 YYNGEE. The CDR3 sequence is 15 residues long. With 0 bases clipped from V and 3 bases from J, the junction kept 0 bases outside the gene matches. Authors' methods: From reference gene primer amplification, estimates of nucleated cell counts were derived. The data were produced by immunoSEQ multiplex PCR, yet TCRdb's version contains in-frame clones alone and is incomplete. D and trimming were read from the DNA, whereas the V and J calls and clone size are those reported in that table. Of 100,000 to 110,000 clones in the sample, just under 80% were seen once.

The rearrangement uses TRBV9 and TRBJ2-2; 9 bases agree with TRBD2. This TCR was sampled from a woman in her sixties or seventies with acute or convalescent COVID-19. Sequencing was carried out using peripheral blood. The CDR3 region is CASSVVAGDTGELFF. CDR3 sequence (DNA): TGTGCCAGCAGCGTAGTAGCGGGGGACACCGGGGAGCTGTTTTTT.